This T cell receptor beta chain was found in a study of blood T cell repertoires in COVID-19. Study-wide background: Samples came from the United States, Italy and Spain, spanning acute and convalescent COVID-19.

The V gene's germline CDR1 is MNHNY and CDR2 SVGAGI (reference sequence). This CDR3 comprises 16 residues. The trim removed 6 bases at V and 8 bases at J, leaving 15 bases unmatched. In the study's own analysis: Cell counts per sample came from amplifying reference gene primers. Generated by immunoSEQ multiplex PCR, the TCRdb table keeps only in-frame clones and is missing some. V and J calls and clone size follow that table, whereas D and trimming were derived from the DNA. The repertoire includes about 100,000 clones, about 80% of them detected once, and 9.5% to 13% sits in the top ten. The specimen was peripheral blood. The V gene is TRBV6-6, the J gene TRBJ1-2; 10 bases fit TRBD1. This TCR came from a woman aged 65 to 85 with acute or convalescent COVID-19. Here the CDR3 DNA reads TGTGCCAGCAGCCAATCCCGGGACAGGGGTCTCCACGGCTACACCTTC. Encoded protein: CASSQSRDRGLHGYTF.